This T cell receptor beta chain is from a study of naive and memory T cell subsets listed by TCRdb under 2017. For the wider study: The figure summarizing the skin biopsy and whole blood samples listed about ten blood donors, 7 tuberculin skin test biopsies and 3 saline control biopsies. Skin biopsies were taken from tuberculin skin test sites or from saline-injected control sites and were processed for RNA extraction as described before. PCR2 was typically a SYBR Green qPCR stopped at a set threshold; low-input samples could instead use end-point PCR (about 6 cycles). Broad study findings and their caveats: The potential sensitivity of the RNA-based method to TCR transcript changes with T cell activation and differentiation was acknowledged. The higher numbers of TCRs at tuberculin skin test sites were interpreted as T cell infiltration of a delayed type IV hypersensitivity reaction. TCR sequences were reportedly recovered from both skin biopsy types, with far more TCRs at tuberculin skin test sites. Details of skin biopsy collection and RNA processing were not given in the paper but were referenced to earlier studies.

Receptors were amplified or captured by UMI-ligation and nested PCR. Four rounds of PCR, run with the SP2 primer together with nested alpha and beta constant region primers, were used to amplify the ligated cDNA. For the blood and skin samples, reverse transcription of TCR RNA was done with SuperScript IV along with alpha and beta constant region primers. T4 RNA ligase 1 was used to ligate an oligonucleotide containing the Illumina SP2 primer and a UMI to the 3' end of the cDNA. To prevent hairpin formation, the 12-nucleotide UMI was made up of two random hexamers with an eight-base spacer between them. TCR alpha and beta chain libraries were processed separately from the second PCR onward, with dual indexing for multiplexing. After pooling, the indexed libraries were analyzed by capillary electrophoresis and sequenced on either an Illumina MiSeq or NextSeq. PhiX DNA at about 4.5-7% was spiked into libraries to increase base diversity and improve cluster recognition. On the study's bioinformatics: UMIs were extracted from read 2 by Demultiplexor and combined with the TCR sequence from read 1, and reads were split according to sample indices. V and J genes and V-J junctions were identified by Decombinator, and each TCR was assigned a five-part identifier that included V and J deletions. Collapsinator used UMIs to correct sequencing errors and PCR amplification heterogeneity, producing a UMI-based abundance for each TCR. CDR3Translator turned identifiers into nucleotide sequence, translated the nucleotide sequence into amino acids, and pulled out CDR3 regions based on terminal motifs. Error-corrected alpha and beta TCR counts from blood and skin were compared after normalization to input RNA amount. The public reads were run again by TCRdb, first through fastp at Q25 and then through MiXCR, and only productive beta chains were kept. One record per CDR3 amino acid sequence lists the most common genes and DNA. None of the V and J calls come from the authors' own analysis; TCRdb made them. This sample lists about 37,000 distinct CDR3 sequences; 8% to 13% were detected once. The top ten clones comprise roughly 3.6% of the sample.

The intended sense of this specimen's treatment or condition label: skin biopsy from PPD injection site in Mantoux-positive individual. Using 3' ligation of a UMI-containing oligonucleotide to TCR cDNA, the study laid out a robust and sensitive protocol to amplify, sequence and analyze TCRs. Tuberculin skin test biopsies were obtained from sites injected with PPD in individuals who had a positive Mantoux test. Total RNA was used without cell sorting and was treated with RQ1 DNase before reverse transcription, with a target input of roughly 1 to 1000 ng. To check how robust the pipeline was in samples where T cells make up a minority population, libraries were built from skin biopsies and whole blood. There are 16 amino acids in the CDR3, from cysteine to phenylalanine inclusive. The DNA shown is the 48-base CDR3, in frame from base 1. The germline V gene (reference sequence) supplies CDR1 SGHNT and CDR2 YYREEE. Relative to germline, V is 2 bases shorter and J is 0 bases shorter, with 14 bases between their ends.

Turning to this clonotype: Its recognized antigen is unknown. Qualities for individual bases were not recorded, and no much larger clone is one base off.

This receptor chain uses TRBV5-4 and TRBJ2-5; the D gene cannot be resolved reliably. The TCR sequence derives from an adult in good health. Specimen: skin, collected from a tuberculin skin test site. The DNA reads as follows: TGTGCCAGCAGCTTATCTCCGATCCGGTACCAAGAGACCCAGTACTTC. It translates to CASSLSPIRYQETQYF. The variable domain in full, with residues beyond the CDR3 obtained from the reference TRBV5-4 and TRBJ2-5 genes, is ETGVTQSPTHLIKTRGQQVTLRCSSQSGHNTVSWYQQALGQGPQFIFQYYREEENGRGNFPPRFSGLQFPNYSSELNVNALELDDSALYLCASSLSPIRYQETQYFGPGTRLLVL.